The T cell receptor (beta chain) described here comes from a study of identical twins. TCRdb itself ran the 5' RACE reads through MiXCR, one entry per CDR3 protein. In the table there are about 340,000 distinct CDR3 sequences, roughly 12% of which are singletons. Everyone who donated was a healthy Caucasian. From germline, CDR1 is SQVTM and CDR2 ANQGSEA. Between the trimmed V and J ends, which lost 1 base and 0 bases, there was a span of 14 bases. The CDR3 runs to 16 residues. There are many counts of this clonotype. These data were also reused for a study on yellow fever vaccine responses in identical twins.

J is TRBJ2-3 and V is TRBV29-1; D is ambiguous. Sample: CD8+ T cells sorted from blood. This clonotype was obtained from a woman aged 18-35 years in good health. The CDR3 nucleotides read TGCAGCGTTGAAGTAGCTGGAGCGACTAGCACAGATACGCAGTATTTT. Protein product: CSVEVAGATSTDTQYF.